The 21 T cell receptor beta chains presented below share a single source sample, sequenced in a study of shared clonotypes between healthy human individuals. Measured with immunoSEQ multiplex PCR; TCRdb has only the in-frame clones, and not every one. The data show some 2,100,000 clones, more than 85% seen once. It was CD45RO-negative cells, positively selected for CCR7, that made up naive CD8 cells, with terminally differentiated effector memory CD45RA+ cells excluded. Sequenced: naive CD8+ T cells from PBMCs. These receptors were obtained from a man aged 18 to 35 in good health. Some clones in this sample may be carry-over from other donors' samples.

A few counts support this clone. The CDR3 loop reads CASSYSIQGNTEAFF. The CDR3 DNA reads as TGTGCCAGCAGTTACTCGATACAGGGGAACACTGAAGCTTTCTTT. This chain links TRBV6-5 with TRBJ1-1, with a tentative D call TRBD1 (6 bases). The V gene's germline CDR1 is MNHEY and CDR2 SVGAGI. The V and J ends lost 0 bases and 1 base respectively, with 9 bases between them. There are 15 residues in the CDR3.

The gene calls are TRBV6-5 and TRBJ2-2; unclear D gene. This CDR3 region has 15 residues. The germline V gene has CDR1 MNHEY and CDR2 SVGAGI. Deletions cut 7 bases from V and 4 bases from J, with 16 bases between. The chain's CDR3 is CASTRSRAGTGELFF. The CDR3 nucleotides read TGTGCCAGCACCAGGTCAAGGGCCGGCACCGGGGAGCTGTTTTTT.

CDR3 sequence reads: CAWSAGRSYGYTF. The CDR3 DNA sequence: TGTGCCTGGAGCGCCGGACGGTCCTATGGCTACACCTTC. The chain couples TRBV30 to TRBJ1-2; D not certain. Germline assignment: CDR1 GTSNPN and CDR2 SVGIG (reference sequence). The CDR3 length is 13 residues. Deletions cut 3 bases from V and 4 bases from J, with 12 bases between.

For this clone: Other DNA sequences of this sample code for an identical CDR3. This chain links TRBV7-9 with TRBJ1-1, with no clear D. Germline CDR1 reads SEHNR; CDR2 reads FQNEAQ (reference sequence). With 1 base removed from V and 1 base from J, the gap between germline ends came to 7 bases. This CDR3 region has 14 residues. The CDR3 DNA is TGTGCCAGCAGCTTAGGCGCGGGGAACACTGAAGCTTTCTTT. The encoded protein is CASSLGAGNTEAFF.

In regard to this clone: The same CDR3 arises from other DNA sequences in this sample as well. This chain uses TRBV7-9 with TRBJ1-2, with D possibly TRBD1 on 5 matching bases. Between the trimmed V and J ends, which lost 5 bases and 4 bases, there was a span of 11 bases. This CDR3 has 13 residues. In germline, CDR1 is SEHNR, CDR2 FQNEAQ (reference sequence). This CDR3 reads CASSPDSFYGYTF. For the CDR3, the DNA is TGTGCCAGCAGCCCCGACAGTTTCTATGGCTACACCTTC. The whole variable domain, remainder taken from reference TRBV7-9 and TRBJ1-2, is DTGVSQNPRHKITKRGQNVTFRCDPISEHNRLYWYRQTLGQGPEFLTYFQNEAQLEKSRLLSDRFSAERPKGSFSTLEIQRTEQGDSAMYLCASSPDSFYGYTFGSGTRLTVV.

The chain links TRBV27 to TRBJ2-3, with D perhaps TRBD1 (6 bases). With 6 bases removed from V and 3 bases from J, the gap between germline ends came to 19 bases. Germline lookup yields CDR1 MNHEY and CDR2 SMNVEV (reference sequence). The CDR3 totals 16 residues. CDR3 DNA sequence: TGTGCCAGCAGCCCAGGGGTTCAGGCTACGACAGATACGCAGTATTTT. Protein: CASSPGVQATTDTQYF.

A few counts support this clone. DNA of the CDR3: TGTGCCAGCAGCACAGGGAACACTGAAGCTTTCTTT. It is translated as CASSTGNTEAFF. V usage is TRBV7-6 and J usage is TRBJ1-1, with a tentative D call TRBD1 (5 bases). Germline V gives CDR1 SGHVS, CDR2 FNYEAQ. The ends were cut back, 5 bases at V and 1 base at J, with 5 bases in the middle. This CDR3 has 12 residues.

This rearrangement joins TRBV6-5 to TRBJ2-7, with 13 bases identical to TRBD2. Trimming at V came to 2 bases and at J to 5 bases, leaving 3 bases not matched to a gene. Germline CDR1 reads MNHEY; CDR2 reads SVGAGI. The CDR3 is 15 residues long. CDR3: CASSYRTSGSHEQYF. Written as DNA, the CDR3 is TGTGCCAGCAGTTACCGGACTAGCGGGAGCCACGAGCAGTACTTC.

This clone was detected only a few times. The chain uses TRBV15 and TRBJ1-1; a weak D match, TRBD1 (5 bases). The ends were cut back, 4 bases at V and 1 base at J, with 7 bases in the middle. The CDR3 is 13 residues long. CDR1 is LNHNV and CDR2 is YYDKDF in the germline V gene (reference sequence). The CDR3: CATSNDRNTEAFF. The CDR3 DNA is TGTGCCACCAGCAACGACAGGAACACTGAAGCTTTCTTT.

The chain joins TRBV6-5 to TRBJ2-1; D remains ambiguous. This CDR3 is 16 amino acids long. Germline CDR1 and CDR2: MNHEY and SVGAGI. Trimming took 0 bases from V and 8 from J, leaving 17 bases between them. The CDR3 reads CASSYSISSHGDEQFF. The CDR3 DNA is TGTGCCAGCAGTTACTCGATATCCAGCCACGGCGATGAGCAGTTCTTC.

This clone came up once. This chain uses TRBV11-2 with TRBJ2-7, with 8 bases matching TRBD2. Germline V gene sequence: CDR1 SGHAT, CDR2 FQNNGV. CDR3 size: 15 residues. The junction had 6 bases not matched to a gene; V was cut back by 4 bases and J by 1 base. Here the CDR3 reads CASSSHLAGSYEQYF. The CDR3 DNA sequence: TGTGCCAGCAGCTCACATCTAGCGGGTTCCTACGAGCAGTACTTC.

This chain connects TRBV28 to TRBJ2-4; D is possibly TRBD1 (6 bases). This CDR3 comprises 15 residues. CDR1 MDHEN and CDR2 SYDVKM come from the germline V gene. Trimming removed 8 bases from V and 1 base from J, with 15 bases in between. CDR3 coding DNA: TGTGCCAGCGGCCAGGGGTCTGGGGCCAAAAACATTCAGTACTTC. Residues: CASGQGSGAKNIQYF. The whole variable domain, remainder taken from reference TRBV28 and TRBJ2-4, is DVKVTQSSRYLVKRTGEKVFLECVQDMDHENMFWYRQDPGLGLRLIYFSYDVKMKEKGDIPEGYSVSREKKERFSLILESASTNQTSMYLCASGQGSGAKNIQYFGAGTRLSVL.

This CDR3 is CASSQAGTGEETQYF. CDR3 nucleotides: TGTGCCAGCAGCCAAGCCGGGACAGGGGAGGAGACCCAGTACTTC. V gene TRBV13 combines with J gene TRBJ2-5; 10 bases map to TRBD1. Trimming at V came to 5 bases and at J to 5 bases, leaving 8 bases not matched to a gene. This CDR3 is 15 amino acids long. CDR1 PRHDT and CDR2 FYEKMQ come from the germline V gene (reference sequence).

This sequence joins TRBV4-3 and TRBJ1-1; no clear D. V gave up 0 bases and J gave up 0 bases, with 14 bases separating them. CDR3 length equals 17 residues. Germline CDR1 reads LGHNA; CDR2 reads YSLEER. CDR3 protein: CASSQDGTLGLNTEAFF. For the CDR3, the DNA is TGCGCCAGCAGCCAAGATGGCACCCTCGGTCTGAACACTGAAGCTTTCTTT.

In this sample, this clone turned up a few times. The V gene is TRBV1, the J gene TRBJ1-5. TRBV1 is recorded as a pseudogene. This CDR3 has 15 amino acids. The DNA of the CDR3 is TGCACCAGCAGCCCCACCCGGTTCAGCAATCAGCCCCAGCATTTT. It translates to CTSSPTRFSNQPQHF.

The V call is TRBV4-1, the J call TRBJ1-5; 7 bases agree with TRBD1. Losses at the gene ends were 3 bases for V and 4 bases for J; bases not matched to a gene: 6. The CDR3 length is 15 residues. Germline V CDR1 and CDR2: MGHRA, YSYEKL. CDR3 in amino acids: CASSHLTGSNQPQHF. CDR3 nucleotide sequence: TGCGCCAGCAGCCACCTGACAGGGTCTAATCAGCCCCAGCATTTT.

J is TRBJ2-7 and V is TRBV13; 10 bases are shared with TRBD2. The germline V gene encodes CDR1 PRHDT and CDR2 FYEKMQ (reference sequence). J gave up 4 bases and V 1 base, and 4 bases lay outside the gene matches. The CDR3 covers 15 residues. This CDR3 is CASSLELAGPYEQYF. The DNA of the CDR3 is TGTGCCAGCAGCTTAGAACTAGCGGGACCGTACGAGCAGTACTTC.

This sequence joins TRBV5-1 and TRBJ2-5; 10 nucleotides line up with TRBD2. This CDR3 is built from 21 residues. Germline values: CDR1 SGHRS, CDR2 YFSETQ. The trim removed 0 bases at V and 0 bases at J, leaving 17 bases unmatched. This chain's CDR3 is CASSLDGGRLAGVGNQETQYF. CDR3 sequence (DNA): TGCGCCAGCAGCTTGGATGGAGGACGGCTAGCGGGAGTCGGGAACCAAGAGACCCAGTACTTC.

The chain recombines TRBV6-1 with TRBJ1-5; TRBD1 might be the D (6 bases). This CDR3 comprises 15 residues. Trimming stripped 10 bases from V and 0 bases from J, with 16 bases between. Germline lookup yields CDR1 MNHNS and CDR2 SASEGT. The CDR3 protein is CATGVQFVSNQPQHF. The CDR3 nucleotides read TGTGCCACAGGGGTACAATTCGTTAGCAATCAGCCCCAGCATTTT.

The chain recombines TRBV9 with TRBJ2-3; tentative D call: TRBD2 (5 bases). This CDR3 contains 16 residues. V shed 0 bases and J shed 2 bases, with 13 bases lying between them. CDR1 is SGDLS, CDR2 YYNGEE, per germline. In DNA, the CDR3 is TGTGCCAGCAGCGTAGTAGAGGGCCCATTCACAGATACGCAGTATTTT. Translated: CASSVVEGPFTDTQYF.

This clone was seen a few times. CDR3 DNA sequence: TGCGCCAGCAGCTTGTTCGTCCGGGACAGGGCCGTCTTGGAAGCTTTCTTT. Translation gives CASSLFVRDRAVLEAFF. The chain is built from TRBV5-1 and TRBJ1-1; 9 bases fit TRBD1. J was trimmed by 8 bases and V by 1 base; bases with no gene match: 15. This CDR3 is 17 amino acids long. The V gene's germline CDR1 is SGHRS and CDR2 YFSETQ.